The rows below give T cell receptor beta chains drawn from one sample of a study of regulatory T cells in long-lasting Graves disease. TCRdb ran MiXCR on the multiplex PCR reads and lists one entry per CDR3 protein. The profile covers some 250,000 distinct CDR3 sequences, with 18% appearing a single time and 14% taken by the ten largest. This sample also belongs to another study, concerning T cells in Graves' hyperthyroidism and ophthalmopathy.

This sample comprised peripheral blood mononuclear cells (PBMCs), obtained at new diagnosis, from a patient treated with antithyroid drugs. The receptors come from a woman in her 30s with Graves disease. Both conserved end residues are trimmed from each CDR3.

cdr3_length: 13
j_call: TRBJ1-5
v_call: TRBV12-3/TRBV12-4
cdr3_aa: ASSLGPMGNQPQH

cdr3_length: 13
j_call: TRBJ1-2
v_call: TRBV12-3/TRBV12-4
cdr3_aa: ASSLVGNSPIGYT

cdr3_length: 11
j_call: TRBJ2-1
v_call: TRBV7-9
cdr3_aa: ASSSGVRHEQF

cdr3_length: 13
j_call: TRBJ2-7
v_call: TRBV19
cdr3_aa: ASRFKFGGLYEQY

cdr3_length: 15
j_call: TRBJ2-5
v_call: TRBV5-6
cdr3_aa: ASSLASGGWYQETQY

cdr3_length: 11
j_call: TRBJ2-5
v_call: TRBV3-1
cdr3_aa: ASSQDKQETQY

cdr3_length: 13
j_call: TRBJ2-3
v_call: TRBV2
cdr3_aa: ASSDQVKSEHTQY

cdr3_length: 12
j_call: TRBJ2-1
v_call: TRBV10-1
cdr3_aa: ASSVGLGVGEQF

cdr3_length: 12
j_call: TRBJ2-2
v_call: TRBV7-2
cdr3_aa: ASSVLGSTGELF

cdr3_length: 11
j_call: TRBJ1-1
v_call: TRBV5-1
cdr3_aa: ASSLGTEFEAF

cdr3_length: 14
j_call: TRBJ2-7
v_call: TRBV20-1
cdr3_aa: SARGTSGLFSYEQY

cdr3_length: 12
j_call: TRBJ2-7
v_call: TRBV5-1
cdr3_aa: ASSQTRDDYEQY

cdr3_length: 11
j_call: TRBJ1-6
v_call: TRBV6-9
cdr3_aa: ASSYPQGSPLH

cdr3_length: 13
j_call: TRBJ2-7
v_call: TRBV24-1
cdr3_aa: ATSDFGPYAYEQY

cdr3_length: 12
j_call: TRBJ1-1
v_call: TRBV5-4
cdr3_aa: ASSWRRQNTEAF

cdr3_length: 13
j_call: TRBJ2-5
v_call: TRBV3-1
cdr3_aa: ASSQGGQELETQY

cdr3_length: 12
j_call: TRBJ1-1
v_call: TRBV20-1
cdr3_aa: STSTGLFSTEAF

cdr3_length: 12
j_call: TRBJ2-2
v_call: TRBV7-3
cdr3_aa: ASSPPGGTGELF

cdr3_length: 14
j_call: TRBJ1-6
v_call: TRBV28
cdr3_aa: ASSLSGATYNSPLH

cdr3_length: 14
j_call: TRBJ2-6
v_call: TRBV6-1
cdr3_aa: ASSAYGSSGANVLT

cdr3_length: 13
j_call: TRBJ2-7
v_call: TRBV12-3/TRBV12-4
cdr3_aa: ASRSPDGGWYEQY

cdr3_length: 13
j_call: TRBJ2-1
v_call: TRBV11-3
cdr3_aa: ASSLGGWTYNEQF

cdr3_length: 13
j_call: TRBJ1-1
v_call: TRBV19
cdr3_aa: ASSEQGNMNTEAF

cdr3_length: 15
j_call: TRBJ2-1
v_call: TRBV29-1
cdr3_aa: SAIRVAGGAFYNEQF

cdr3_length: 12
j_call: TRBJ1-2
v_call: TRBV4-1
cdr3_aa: ASKAAGSNYGYT

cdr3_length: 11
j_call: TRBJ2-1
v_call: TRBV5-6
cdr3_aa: ASSLRGWDEQF

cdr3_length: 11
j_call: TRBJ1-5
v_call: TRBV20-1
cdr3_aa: SASPTGVQPQH

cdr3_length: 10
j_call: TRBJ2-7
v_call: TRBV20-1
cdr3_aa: SAVQKRDEQY

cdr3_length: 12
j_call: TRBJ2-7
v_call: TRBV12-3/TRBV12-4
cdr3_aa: ASSFNGRGYEQY

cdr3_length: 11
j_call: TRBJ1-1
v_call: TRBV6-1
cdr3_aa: ASSRDRESEAF

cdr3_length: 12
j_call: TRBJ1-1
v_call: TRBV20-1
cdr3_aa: SATGQGWHTEAF

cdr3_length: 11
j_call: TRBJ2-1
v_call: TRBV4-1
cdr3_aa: ASSQGRGDEQF

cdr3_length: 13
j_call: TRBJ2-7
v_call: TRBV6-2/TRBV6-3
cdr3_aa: ASSYSYSGQGHQY

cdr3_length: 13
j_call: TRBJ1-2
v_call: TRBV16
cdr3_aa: ASSQRDSINYGYT

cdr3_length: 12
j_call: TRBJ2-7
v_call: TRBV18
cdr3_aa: ASSHPGQDYEQY